This is a list of T cell receptor beta chains from one sample in a study of blood T cell repertoires in COVID-19. TCRdb keeps only in-frame clones here, not all; method: immunoSEQ multiplex PCR. The data show approximately 260,000 clones, 86% seen once. Sequencing was done on a sample of peripheral blood. Every receptor here comes from a man aged 18 to 29 with active or convalescent COVID-19. Each CDR3 is given with its conserved first and last residue. D genes are given only for firm matches. A clone size is listed for some rows: how often the clone was seen (once, few, many), or a class if it is expanded.

D,size,J,V,CDR3,DNA
-,-,TRBJ2-1,TRBV5-1,CASSPPDTRVMNEQFF,TGCGCCAGCAGCCCTCCAGACACCAGGGTTATGAATGAGCAGTTCTTC
TRBD2,-,TRBJ2-2,TRBV4-3,CASSQDRGRWAGELFF,TGCGCCAGCAGCCAAGATCGCGGGAGGTGGGCCGGGGAGCTGTTTTTT
-,once,TRBJ1-2,TRBV7-2,CASSLRWGDGYTF,TGTGCCAGCAGCCTCAGGTGGGGGGATGGCTACACCTTC
TRBD1,once,TRBJ1-4,TRBV19,CASSIYGTVGEKLFF,TGTGCCAGTAGTATATACGGGACAGTAGGCGAAAAACTGTTTTTT
TRBD1,-,TRBJ2-3,TRBV27,CASSLHMTGVVTDTQYF,TGTGCCAGCAGTCTACATATGACAGGGGTGGTTACAGATACGCAGTATTTT
-,-,TRBJ2-7,TRBV24-1,CATTAVEKQYF,TGTGCCACCACCGCGGTGGAAAAGCAGTACTTC
-,-,TRBJ2-5,TRBV7-7,CASSFSVGEAQYF,TGTGCTAGCAGCTTTTCTGTGGGAGAGGCCCAGTACTTC
-,-,TRBJ2-1,TRBV15,CATRRQTVDNEQFF,TGTGCCACCAGGAGACAGACAGTGGACAATGAGCAGTTCTTC
TRBD1,-,TRBJ1-5,TRBV6-6,CASSDTQGAGNQPQHF,TGTGCCAGCAGCGACACTCAGGGGGCTGGCAATCAGCCCCAGCATTTT
-,-,TRBJ1-4,TRBV5-1,CASSLDRANEKLFF,TGCGCCAGCAGCTTGGACAGGGCAAATGAAAAACTGTTTTTT
-,once,TRBJ1-1,TRBV11-2,CASSSLFPNTEAFF,TGTGCCAGCAGCTCTCTCTTCCCGAACACTGAAGCTTTCTTT
TRBD1,-,TRBJ1-2,TRBV6-1,CASSEDREGGYTF,TGTGCCAGCAGTGAGGACAGGGAGGGCGGCTACACCTTC
-,-,TRBJ1-3,TRBV19,CASSIRHSLVGNTIYF,TGTGCCAGTAGTATTCGACACAGCCTCGTCGGAAACACCATATATTTT
-,-,TRBJ1-5,TRBV4-2,CASSQVEYQPQHF,TGTGCCAGCAGCCAGGTCGAGTATCAGCCCCAGCATTTT
TRBD1,-,TRBJ2-5,TRBV18,CASSPQDRVETQYF,TGTGCCAGCTCACCTCAGGACAGGGTAGAGACCCAGTACTTC
-,-,TRBJ2-3,TRBV2,CASSVQGLTDTQYF,TGTGCCAGCAGTGTGCAGGGCCTCACAGATACGCAGTATTTT
TRBD1,-,TRBJ1-1,TRBV7-3,CASSPTGGITEAFF,TGTGCCAGCAGTCCCACAGGGGGCATCACTGAAGCTTTCTTT
-,-,TRBJ2-1,TRBV19,CASSNQGAVGEQFF,TGTGCCAGTAGTAACCAAGGGGCCGTAGGAGAGCAGTTCTTC
TRBD1,-,TRBJ1-2,TRBV19,CASSTGQGRGYTF,TGTGCCAGTAGTACCGGACAGGGCCGAGGCTACACCTTC
-,-,TRBJ1-6,TRBV5-1,CASSLGPEEGSPLHF,TGCGCCAGCAGCTTGGGTCCCGAGGAGGGGTCACCCCTCCACTTT
TRBD1,-,TRBJ1-6,TRBV27,CASSLSMDRGNSPLHF,TGTGCCAGCAGTTTATCGATGGACAGGGGGAATTCACCCCTCCACTTT
TRBD2,-,TRBJ2-5,TRBV7-2,CASSSWGGETQYF,TGTGCCAGCAGCTCCTGGGGGGGGGAGACCCAGTACTTC
-,-,TRBJ2-7,TRBV9,CASSPDRSSYEQYF,TGTGCCAGCAGCCCAGACCGGAGCTCCTACGAGCAGTACTTC
-,-,TRBJ1-2,TRBV6-1,CASSEYALGPGYTF,TGTGCCAGCAGTGAATACGCCTTGGGCCCGGGCTACACCTTC
TRBD1,-,TRBJ2-7,TRBV7-3,CASSPLGTGSEQYF,TGTGCCAGTTCCCCACTGGGGACAGGGAGCGAGCAGTACTTC
TRBD1,-,TRBJ1-1,TRBV5-1,CASSVEQGAITEAFF,TGCGCCAGCAGCGTGGAACAGGGGGCGATTACTGAAGCTTTCTTT
-,once,TRBJ1-2,TRBV5-4,CASSTGGGYTF,TGTGCCAGCAGCACCGGGGGGGGCTACACCTTC
-,-,TRBJ2-2,TRBV18,CASSPPGRGDTGELFF,TGTGCCAGCTCACCCCCCGGCAGGGGGGACACCGGGGAGCTGTTTTTT
-,-,TRBJ2-5,TRBV2,CASGAGPSGTQYF,TGTGCCAGCGGGGCCGGCCCCTCAGGGACCCAGTACTTC
-,-,TRBJ2-3,TRBV24-1,CATEFSSREYF,TGTGCCACCGAATTCAGCAGTCGGGAGTATTTT
TRBD1,-,TRBJ2-1,TRBV6-1,CASSEWGQVSSYNEQFF,TGTGCCAGCAGTGAATGGGGACAGGTTAGCTCCTACAATGAGCAGTTCTTC
-,-,TRBJ1-5,TRBV19,CASSIRLGVQPQHF,TGTGCCAGTAGTATCCGGCTAGGGGTTCAGCCCCAGCATTTT
TRBD1,-,TRBJ2-2,TRBV5-6,CASSSPLSGQGDTGELFF,TGTGCCAGCAGCTCCCCGCTTAGTGGACAGGGAGACACCGGGGAGCTGTTTTTT
-,once,TRBJ2-5,TRBV3-1/TRBV3-2,CASSQEGGQTQYF,TGTGCCAGCAGCCAAGAGGGCGGGCAGACCCAGTACTTC